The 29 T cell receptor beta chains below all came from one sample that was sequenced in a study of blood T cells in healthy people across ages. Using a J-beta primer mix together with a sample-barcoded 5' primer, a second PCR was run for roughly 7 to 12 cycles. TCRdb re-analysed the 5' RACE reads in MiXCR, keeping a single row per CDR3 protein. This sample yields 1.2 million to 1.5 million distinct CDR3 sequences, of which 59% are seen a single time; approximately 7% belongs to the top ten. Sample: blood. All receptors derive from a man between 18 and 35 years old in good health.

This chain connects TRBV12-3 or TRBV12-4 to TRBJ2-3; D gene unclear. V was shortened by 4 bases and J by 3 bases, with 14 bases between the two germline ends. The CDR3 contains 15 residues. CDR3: CASSSQGPGTDTQYF. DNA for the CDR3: TGTGCCAGCAGTTCACAAGGCCCTGGGACAGATACGCAGTATTTT.

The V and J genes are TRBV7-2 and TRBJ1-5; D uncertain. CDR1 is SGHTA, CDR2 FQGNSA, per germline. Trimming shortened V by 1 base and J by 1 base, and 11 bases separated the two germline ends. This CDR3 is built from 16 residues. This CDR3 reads CASSLGALGSNQPQHF. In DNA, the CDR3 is TGTGCCAGCAGCTTAGGGGCGCTTGGAAGCAATCAGCCCCAGCATTTT. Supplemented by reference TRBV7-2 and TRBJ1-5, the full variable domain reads GAGVSQSPSNKVTEKGKDVELRCDPISGHTALYWYRQSLGQGLEFLIYFQGNSAPDKSGLPSDRFSAERTGGSVSTLTIQRTQQEDSAVYLCASSLGALGSNQPQHFGDGTRLSIL.

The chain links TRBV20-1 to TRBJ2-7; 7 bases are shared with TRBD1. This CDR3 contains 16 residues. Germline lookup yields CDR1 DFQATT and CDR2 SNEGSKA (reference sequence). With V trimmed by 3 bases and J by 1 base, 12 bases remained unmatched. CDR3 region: CSASPSAGTASYEQYF. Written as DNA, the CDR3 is TGCAGTGCTAGCCCTTCCGCCGGGACAGCTTCCTACGAGCAGTACTTC.

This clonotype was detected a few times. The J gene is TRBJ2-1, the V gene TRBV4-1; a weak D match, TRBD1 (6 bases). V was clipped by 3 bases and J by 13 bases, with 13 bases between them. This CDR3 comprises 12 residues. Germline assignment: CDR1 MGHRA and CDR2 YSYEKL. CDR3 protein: CASSQLGQNQFF. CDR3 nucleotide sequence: TGCGCCAGCAGCCAGCTTGGACAGAACCAGTTCTTC.

CDR3 protein: CASSDRRTNYGYTF. The CDR3 DNA is TGTGCCAGCAGTGATCGGCGCACCAACTATGGCTACACCTTC. This rearrangement joins TRBV25-1 to TRBJ1-2; no clear D. The CDR3 length is 14 residues. Germline CDR1 MGHDK, CDR2 SYGVNS. Trimming shortened V by 3 bases and J by 2 bases, and 10 bases separated the two germline ends.

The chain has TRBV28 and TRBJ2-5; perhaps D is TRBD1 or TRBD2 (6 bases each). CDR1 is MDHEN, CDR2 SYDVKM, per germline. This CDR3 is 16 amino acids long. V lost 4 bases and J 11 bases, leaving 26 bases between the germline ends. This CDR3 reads CASSSSRGLLTGEQYF. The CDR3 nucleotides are TGTGCCAGCAGTTCCTCCAGGGGACTTCTGACGGGGGAGCAGTACTTC. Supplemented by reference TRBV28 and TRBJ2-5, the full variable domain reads DVKVTQSSRYLVKRTGEKVFLECVQDMDHENMFWYRQDPGLGLRLIYFSYDVKMKEKGDIPEGYSVSREKKERFSLILESASTNQTSMYLCASSSSRGLLTGEQYFGPGTRLLVL.

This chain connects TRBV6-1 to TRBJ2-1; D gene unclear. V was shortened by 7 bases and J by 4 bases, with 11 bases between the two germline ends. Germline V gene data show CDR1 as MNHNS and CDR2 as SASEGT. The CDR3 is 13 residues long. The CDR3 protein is CASTRVWYNEQFF. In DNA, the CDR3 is TGTGCCAGCACCCGGGTTTGGTACAATGAGCAGTTCTTC.

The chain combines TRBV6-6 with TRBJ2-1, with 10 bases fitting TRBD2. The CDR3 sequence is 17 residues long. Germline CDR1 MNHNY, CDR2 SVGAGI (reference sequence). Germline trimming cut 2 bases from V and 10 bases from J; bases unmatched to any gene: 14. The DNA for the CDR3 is TGTGCCAGCAGTTACGCGTCTAGAGCGGGGGGGGGAGAGGAGCAGTTCTTC. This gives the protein CASSYASRAGGGEEQFF.

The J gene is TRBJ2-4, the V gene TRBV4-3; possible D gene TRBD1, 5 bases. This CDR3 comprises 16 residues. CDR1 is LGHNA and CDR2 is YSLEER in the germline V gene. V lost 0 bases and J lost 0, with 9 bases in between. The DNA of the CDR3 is TGCGCCAGCAGCCAAGACCCCAGGGTAGCCAAAAACATTCAGTACTTC. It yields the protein CASSQDPRVAKNIQYF.

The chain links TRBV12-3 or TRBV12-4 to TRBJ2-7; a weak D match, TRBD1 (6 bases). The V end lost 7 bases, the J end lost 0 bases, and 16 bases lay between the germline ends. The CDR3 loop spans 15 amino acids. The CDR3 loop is CASTSSDRPSYEQYF. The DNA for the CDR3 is TGTGCCAGCACCTCATCCGACAGGCCCTCCTACGAGCAGTACTTC.

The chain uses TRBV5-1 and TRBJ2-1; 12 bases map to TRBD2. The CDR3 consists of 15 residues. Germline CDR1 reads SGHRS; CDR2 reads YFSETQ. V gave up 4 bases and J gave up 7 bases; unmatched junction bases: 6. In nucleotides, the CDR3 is TGCGCCAGCAGCGGACTAGCGGGATTATCGAATGAGCAGTTCTTC. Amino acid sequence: CASSGLAGLSNEQFF.

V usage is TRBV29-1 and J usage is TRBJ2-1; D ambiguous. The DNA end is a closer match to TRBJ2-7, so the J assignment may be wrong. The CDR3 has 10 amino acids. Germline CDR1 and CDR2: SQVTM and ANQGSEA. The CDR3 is CSAENNEQYF. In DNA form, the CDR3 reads TGCAGCGCCGAAAACAATGAGCAGTACTTC.

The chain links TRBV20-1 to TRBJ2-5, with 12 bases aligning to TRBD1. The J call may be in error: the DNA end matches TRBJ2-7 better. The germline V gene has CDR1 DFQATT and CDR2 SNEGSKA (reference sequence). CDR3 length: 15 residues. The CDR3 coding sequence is TGCAGTGCCAACACCGGGACAGGGGGCGCGTACGAGCAGTACTTC. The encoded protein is CSANTGTGGAYEQYF.

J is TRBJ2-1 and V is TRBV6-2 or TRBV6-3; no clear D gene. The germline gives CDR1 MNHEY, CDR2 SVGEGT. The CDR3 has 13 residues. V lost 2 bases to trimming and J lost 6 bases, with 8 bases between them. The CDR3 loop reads CASSYGQANEQFF. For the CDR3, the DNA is TGTGCCAGCAGTTACGGCCAAGCCAATGAGCAGTTCTTC.

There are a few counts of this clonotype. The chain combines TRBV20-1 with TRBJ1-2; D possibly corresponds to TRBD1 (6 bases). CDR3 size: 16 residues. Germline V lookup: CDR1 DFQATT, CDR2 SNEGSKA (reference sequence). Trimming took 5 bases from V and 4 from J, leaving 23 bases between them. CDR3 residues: CSAGTLQGLFGYGYTF. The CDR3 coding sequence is TGCAGTGCTGGGACCCTACAGGGTCTCTTTGGCTATGGCTACACCTTC.

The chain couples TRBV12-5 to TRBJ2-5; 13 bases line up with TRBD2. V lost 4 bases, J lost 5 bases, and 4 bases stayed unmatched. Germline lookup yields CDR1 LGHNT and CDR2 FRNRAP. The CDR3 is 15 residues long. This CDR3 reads CASGSGLAGVETQYF. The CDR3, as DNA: TGTGCTAGTGGTTCAGGACTAGCGGGAGTGGAGACCCAGTACTTC. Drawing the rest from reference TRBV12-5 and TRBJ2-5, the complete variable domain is DARVTQTPRHKVTEMGQEVTMRCQPILGHNTVFWYRQTMMQGLELLAYFRNRAPLDDSGMPKDRFSAEMPDATLATLKIQPSEPRDSAVYFCASGSGLAGVETQYFGPGTRLLVL.

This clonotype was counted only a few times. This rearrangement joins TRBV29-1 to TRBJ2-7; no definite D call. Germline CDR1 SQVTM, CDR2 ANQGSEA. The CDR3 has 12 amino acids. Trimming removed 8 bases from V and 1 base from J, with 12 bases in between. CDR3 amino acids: CSFRTDSYEQYF. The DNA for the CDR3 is TGCAGCTTCAGGACGGATTCCTACGAGCAGTACTTC.

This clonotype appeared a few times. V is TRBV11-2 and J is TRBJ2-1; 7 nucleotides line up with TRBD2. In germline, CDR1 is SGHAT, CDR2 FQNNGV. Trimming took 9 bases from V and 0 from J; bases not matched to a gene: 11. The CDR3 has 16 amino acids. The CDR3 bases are TGTGCCAGTGAGACGGGGGACTACCCCTCCTACAATGAGCAGTTCTTC. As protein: CASETGDYPSYNEQFF.

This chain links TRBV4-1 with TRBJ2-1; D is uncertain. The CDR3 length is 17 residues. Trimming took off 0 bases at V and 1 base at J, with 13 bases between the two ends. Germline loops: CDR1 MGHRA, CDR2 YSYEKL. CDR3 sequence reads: CASSQDPVTQSYNEQFF. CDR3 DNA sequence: TGCGCCAGCAGCCAAGACCCTGTGACTCAGTCCTACAATGAGCAGTTCTTC.

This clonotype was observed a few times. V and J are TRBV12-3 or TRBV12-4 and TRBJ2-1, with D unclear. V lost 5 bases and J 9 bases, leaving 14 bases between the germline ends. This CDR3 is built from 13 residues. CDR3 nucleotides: TGTGCCAGCAGTAAATCCAAGACCGGTGAGCAGTTCTTC. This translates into CASSKSKTGEQFF.

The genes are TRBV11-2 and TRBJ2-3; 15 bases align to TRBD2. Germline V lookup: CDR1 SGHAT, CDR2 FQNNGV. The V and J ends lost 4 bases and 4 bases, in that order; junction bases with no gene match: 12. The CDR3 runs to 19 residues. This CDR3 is CASSYPREGTSGGSDTQYF. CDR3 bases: TGTGCCAGCAGCTACCCTAGGGAAGGGACTAGCGGGGGGTCAGATACGCAGTATTTT.

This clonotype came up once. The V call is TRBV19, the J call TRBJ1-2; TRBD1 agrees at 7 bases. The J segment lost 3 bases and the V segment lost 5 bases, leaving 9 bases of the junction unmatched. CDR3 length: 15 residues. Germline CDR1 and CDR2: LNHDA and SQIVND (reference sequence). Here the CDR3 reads CASSPRETGYYGYTF. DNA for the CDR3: TGTGCCAGTAGTCCTCGCGAGACAGGGTACTATGGCTACACCTTC.

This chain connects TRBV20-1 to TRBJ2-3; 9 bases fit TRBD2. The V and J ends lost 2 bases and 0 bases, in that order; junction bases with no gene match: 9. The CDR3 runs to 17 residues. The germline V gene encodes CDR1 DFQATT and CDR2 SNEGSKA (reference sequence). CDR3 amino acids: CSARSGGGEVSTDTQYF. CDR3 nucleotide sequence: TGCAGTGCTAGAAGCGGCGGGGGGGAGGTTAGCACAGATACGCAGTATTTT.

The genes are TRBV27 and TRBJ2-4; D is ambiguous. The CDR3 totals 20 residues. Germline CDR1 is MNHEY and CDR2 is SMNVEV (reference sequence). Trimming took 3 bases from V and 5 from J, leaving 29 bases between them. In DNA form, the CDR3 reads TGTGCCAGCAGTTTTGTCGGTCCCGGCGTTGCCGGGCCCCCTCAAAACATTCAGTACTTC. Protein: CASSFVGPGVAGPPQNIQYF.

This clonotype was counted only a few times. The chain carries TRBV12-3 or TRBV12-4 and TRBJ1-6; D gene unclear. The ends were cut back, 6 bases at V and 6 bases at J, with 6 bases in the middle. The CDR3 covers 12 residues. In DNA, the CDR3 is TGTGCCAGCAGGGCCCCTAATTCACCCCTCCACTTT. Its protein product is CASRAPNSPLHF.

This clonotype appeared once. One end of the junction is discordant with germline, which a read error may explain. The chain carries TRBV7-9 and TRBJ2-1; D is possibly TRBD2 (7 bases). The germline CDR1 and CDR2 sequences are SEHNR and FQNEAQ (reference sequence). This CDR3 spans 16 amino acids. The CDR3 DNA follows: TGTGCCAGCAGGAGGGGGGAGGGCCGTTTTTACAATGAGCAATTCTTC. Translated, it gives CASRRGEGRFYNEQFF.

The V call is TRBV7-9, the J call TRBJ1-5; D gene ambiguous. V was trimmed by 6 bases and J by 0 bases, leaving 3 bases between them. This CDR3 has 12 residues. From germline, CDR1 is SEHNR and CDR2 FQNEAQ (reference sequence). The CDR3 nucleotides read TGTGCCAGCAGTGCTAGCAATCAGCCCCAGCATTTT. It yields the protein CASSASNQPQHF.

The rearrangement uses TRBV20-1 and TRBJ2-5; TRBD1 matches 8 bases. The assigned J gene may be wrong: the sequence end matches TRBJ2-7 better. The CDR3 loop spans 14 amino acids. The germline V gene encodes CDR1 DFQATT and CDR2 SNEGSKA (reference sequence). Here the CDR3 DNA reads TGCAGTGCTAGGGCAGGGGGCGCAGCCTACGAGCAGTACTTC. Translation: CSARAGGAAYEQYF.

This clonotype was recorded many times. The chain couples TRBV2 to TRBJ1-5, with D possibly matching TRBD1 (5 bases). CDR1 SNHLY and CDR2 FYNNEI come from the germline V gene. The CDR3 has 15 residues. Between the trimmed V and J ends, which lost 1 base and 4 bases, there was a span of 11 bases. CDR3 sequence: CASSEGLGGNQPQHF. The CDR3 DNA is TGTGCCAGCAGTGAAGGGCTTGGGGGGAATCAGCCCCAGCATTTT.